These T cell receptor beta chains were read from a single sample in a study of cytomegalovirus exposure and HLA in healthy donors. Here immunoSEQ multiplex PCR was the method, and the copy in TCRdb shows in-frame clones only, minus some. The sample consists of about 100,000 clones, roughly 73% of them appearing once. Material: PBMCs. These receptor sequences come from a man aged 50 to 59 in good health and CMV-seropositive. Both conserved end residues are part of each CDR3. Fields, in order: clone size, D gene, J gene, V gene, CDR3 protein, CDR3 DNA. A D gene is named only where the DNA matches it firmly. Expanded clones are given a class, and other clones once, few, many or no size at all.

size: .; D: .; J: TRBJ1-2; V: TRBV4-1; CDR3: CASSPSWGEVGYTF; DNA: TGCGCCAGCAGCCCTTCCTGGGGAGAGGTAGGCTACACCTTC
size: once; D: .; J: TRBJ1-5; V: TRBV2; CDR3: CASSLGRQSGQPQHF; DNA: TGTGCCAGCAGCCTAGGGAGGCAGTCTGGTCAGCCCCAGCATTTT
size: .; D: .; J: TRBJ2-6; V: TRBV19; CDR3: CATSLGHLSGANVLTF; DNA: TGTGCCACCTCCCTCGGACACCTCTCTGGGGCCAACGTCCTGACTTTC
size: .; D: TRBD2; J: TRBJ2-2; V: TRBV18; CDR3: CASPRAGDNTGELFF; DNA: TGTGCCAGCCCCCGCGCGGGGGATAACACCGGGGAGCTGTTTTTT
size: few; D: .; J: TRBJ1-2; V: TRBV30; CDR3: CAWSTPGGLYGYTF; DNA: TGTGCCTGGAGTACACCGGGGGGCCTCTATGGCTACACCTTC
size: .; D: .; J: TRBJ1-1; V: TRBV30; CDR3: CAFARRNTEAFF; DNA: TGTGCCTTTGCTAGACGGAACACTGAAGCTTTCTTT
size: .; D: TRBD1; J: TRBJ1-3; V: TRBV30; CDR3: CAWSGTGAGNTIYF; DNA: TGTGCCTGGTCCGGGACAGGGGCTGGAAACACCATATATTTT
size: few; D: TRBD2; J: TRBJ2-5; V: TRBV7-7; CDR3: CASSLDQRGGGETQYF; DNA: TGTGCTAGCAGCTTAGACCAGCGGGGGGGCGGGGAGACCCAGTACTTC
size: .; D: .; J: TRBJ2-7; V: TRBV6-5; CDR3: CASSYRSSYEQYF; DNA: TGTGCCAGCAGTTACAGGAGCTCCTACGAGCAGTACTTC
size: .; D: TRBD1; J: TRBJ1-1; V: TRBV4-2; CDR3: CASSPGTGGPGKAFF; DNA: TGTGCCAGCAGCCCTGGGACAGGTGGACCGGGGAAAGCTTTCTTT
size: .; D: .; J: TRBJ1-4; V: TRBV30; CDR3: CAWSPGGKLFF; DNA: TGTGCCTGGAGTCCGGGAGGAAAACTGTTTTTT
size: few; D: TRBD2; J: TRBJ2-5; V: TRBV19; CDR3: CASGLAVTQETQYF; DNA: TGTGCCAGCGGACTAGCGGTAACCCAAGAGACCCAGTACTTC
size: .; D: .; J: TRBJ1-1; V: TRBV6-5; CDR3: CASSFQQGNTEAFF; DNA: TGTGCCAGCAGTTTCCAACAGGGTAACACTGAAGCTTTCTTT
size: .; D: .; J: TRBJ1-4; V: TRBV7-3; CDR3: CASSLSGGPNEKLFF; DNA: TGTGCCAGCAGCTTAAGCGGGGGACCTAATGAAAAACTGTTTTTT
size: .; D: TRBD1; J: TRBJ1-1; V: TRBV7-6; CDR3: CASSLEQGTEAFF; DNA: TGTGCCAGCAGCTTAGAACAGGGGACTGAAGCTTTCTTT
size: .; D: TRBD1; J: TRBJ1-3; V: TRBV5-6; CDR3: CASSYYGTDSGNTIYF; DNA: TGTGCCAGCAGCTACTACGGGACAGACTCTGGAAACACCATATATTTT
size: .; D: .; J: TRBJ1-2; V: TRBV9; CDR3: CASSVANTGAYGYTF; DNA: TGTGCCAGCAGCGTAGCGAATACAGGCGCCTATGGCTACACCTTC
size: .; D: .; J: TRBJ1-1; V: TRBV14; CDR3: CASSFGGGAMAEAFF; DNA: TGTGCCAGCAGCTTCGGAGGGGGGGCAATGGCTGAAGCTTTCTTT
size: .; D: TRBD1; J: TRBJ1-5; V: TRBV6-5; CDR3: CASNPGGESKQPQHF; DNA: TGTGCCAGCAATCCAGGGGGCGAGTCTAAACAGCCCCAGCATTTT
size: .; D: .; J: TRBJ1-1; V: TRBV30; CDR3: CARRAQNTEAFF; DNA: TGTGCCCGGAGGGCCCAGAACACTGAAGCTTTCTTT
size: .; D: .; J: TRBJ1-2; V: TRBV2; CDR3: CASSVGRLSGYPF; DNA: TGTGCCAGCAGTGTTGGAAGGCTTAGCGGCTACCCCTTC
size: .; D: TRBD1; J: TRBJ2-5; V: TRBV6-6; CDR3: CASSPNRGQGETQYF; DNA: TGTGCCAGCAGCCCTAACAGGGGGCAGGGGGAGACCCAGTACTTC
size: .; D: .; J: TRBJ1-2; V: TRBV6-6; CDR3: CASNRAEGNGYTF; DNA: TGTGCCAGCAACAGAGCGGAGGGGAATGGCTACACCTTC
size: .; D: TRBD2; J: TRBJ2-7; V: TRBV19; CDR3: CASSRTGGYEQYF; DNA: TGTGCCAGTAGCAGGACGGGAGGGTACGAGCAGTACTTC
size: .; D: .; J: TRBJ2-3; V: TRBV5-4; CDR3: CASSFRGMGDTQYF; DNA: TGTGCCAGCAGCTTCAGGGGCATGGGAGATACGCAGTATTTT
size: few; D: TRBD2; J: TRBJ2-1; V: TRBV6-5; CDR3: CASSTEWTSHNEQFF; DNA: TGTGCCAGCAGCACCGAGTGGACTAGCCACAATGAGCAGTTCTTC
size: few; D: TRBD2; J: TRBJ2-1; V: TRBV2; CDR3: CASTPEGLASNEQFF; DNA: TGTGCCAGCACCCCAGAGGGACTAGCAAGCAATGAGCAGTTCTTC
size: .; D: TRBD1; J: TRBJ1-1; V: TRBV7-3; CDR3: CASSRQGQGAEAFF; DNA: TGTGCCAGCAGCCGGCAGGGGCAGGGGGCTGAAGCTTTCTTT
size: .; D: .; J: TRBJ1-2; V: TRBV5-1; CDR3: CASSHRVDYGYTF; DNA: TGCGCCAGCAGCCACAGGGTTGACTATGGCTACACCTTC
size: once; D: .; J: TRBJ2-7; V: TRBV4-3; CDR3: CASSQGRVPPSEQYF; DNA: TGCGCCAGCAGCCAAGGACGGGTGCCTCCTAGCGAGCAGTACTTC
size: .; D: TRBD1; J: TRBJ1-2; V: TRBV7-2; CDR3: CASSLAGQASSYGYTF; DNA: TGTGCCAGCAGCTTAGCAGGACAGGCCTCAAGCTATGGCTACACCTTC
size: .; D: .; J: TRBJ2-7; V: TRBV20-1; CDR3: CSVIEYEQYF; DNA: TGCAGTGTCATCGAGTACGAGCAGTACTTC
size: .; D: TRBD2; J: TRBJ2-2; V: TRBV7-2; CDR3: CASSPRLAIGELFF; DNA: TGTGCCAGCAGCCCGAGACTAGCCATCGGGGAGCTGTTTTTT
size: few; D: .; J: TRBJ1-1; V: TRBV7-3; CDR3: CASSSPLPGSDYFF; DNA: TGTGCCAGCAGCTCCCCATTACCGGGGAGTGATTATTTCTTT
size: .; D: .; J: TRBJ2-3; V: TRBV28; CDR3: CGTTGADTQYF; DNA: TGTGGGACTACAGGTGCGGATACGCAGTATTTT
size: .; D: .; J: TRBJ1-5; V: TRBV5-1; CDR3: CASSPSGWGNQPQNF; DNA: TGCGCCAGCAGCCCGAGCGGGTGGGGCAATCAGCCCCAGAATTTT
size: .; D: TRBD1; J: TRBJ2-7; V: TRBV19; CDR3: CASTPVAGQGSYEQYF; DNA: TGTGCCAGTACCCCCGTGGCGGGACAGGGGTCCTACGAGCAGTACTTC
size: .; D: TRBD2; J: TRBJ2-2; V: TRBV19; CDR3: CASSKLAGYTGELFF; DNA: TGTGCCAGTAGTAAACTAGCGGGGTACACCGGGGAGCTGTTTTTT
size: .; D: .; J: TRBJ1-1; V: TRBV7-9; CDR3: CASSPFQGNTEAFF; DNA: TGTGCCAGCAGCCCATTTCAGGGAAACACTGAAGCTTTCTTT
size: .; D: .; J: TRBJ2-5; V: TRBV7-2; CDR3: CASSLNRGGGTQYF; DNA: TGTGCCAGCAGCTTAAACAGGGGGGGTGGGACCCAGTACTTC
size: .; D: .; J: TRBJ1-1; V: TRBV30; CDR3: CAWSVGGGAMNTEAFF; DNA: TGTGCCTGGAGTGTGGGGGGGGGAGCCATGAACACTGAAGCTTTCTTT
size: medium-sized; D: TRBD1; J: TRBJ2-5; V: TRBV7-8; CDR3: CASSLRGRGQVQETQYF; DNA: TGTGCCAGCAGCCTCCGGGGGCGGGGACAGGTCCAAGAGACCCAGTACTTC
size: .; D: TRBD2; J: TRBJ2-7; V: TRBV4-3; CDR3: CASSQNSGGESYEQYF; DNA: TGCGCCAGCAGCCAGAATAGCGGGGGCGAATCCTACGAGCAGTACTTC
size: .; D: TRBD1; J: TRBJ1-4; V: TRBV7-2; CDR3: CASSYTGQGKPNEKLFF; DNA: TGTGCCAGCAGCTACACGGGACAGGGTAAACCTAATGAAAAACTGTTTTTT
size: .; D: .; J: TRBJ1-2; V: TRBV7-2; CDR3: CASTIFSTESGYGYTF; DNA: TGTGCCAGCACCATATTTAGTACTGAGAGTGGCTATGGCTACACCTTC
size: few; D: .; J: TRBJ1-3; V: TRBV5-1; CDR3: CASSLVGSSGNTIYF; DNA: TGCGCCAGCAGCTTGGTGGGCTCCTCTGGAAACACCATATATTTT